This paragraph covers one TCR beta chain sequence. There is no known antigen for this receptor. Base qualities are not recorded, but no much larger clone differs from it by a single base. Library preparation employed the immunoSEQ multiplex PCR assay. The table was pulled from immuneACCESS by TCRdb, which kept in-frame rearrangements only. Such tables lose some clones; where checked, under half of the loss comes from unresolved V genes, and the rest has no known cause. This sample holds tens of thousands of clones; just under 95% were observed only once. The ten largest clonotypes hold about 2.9% of the sample. This sample was included in a study of T cells after somatic rescue of genetic block (dated by TCRdb to 2019 to 2021). Regarding the research as a whole: What the study looked at was long-term robustness, specifically in a T-cell system that came about through somatic rescue of a genetic block in T-cell development.

The CDR3 runs 13 amino acids, cysteine and phenylalanine included. Only CDR3 DNA is held: 39 bases, read in frame from base 1. V drops 5 bases and J drops 3 bases, leaving 9 bases in between. Per the germline V gene, MDHEN is the CDR1 and SYDVKM is the CDR2. The TCR was taken from a middle-aged man. Sequencing was done on a sample of peripheral blood mononuclear cells (PBMCs). Recombination connected TRBV28 to TRBJ2-3; the D gene may be TRBD1 or TRBD2, since each aligns over 5 bases. The CDR3 sequence is CASSGGMTDTQYF. The sequenced DNA is TGTGCCAGCAGTGGGGGTATGACAGATACGCAGTATTTT.